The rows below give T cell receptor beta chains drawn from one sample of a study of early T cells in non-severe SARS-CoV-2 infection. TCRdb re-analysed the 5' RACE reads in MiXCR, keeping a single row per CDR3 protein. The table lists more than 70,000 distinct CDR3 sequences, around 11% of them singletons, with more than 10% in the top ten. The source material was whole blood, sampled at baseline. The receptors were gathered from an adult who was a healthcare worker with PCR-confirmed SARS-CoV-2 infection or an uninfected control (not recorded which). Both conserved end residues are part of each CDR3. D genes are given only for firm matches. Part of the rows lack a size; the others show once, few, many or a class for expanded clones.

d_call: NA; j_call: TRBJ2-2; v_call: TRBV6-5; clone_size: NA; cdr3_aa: CASSYIATGELFF; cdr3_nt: TGTGCCAGCAGTTACATAGCGACCGGGGAGCTGTTTTTT
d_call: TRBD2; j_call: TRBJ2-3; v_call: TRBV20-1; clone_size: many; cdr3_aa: CSADSGGAPDTQYF; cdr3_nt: TGCAGTGCTGATAGCGGGGGGGCCCCAGATACGCAGTATTTT
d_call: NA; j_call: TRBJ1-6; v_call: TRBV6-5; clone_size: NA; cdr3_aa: CASSYSIGRPSLHF; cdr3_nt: TGTGCCAGCAGTTACTCGATCGGCAGGCCTTCCCTCCACTTT
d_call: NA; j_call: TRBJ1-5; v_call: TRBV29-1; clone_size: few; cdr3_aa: CSARTGAHQPQHF; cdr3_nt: TGCAGCGCCAGGACGGGGGCCCATCAGCCCCAGCATTTT
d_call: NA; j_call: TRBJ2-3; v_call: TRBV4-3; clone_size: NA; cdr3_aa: CASSLQRGGPTDTQYF; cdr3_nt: TGCGCCAGCAGCCTTCAGAGGGGGGGGCCCACAGATACGCAGTATTTT
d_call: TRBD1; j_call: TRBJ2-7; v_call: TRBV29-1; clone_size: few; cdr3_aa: CSAAEDRAYEQYF; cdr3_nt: TGCAGCGCCGCGGAGGACAGGGCCTACGAGCAGTACTTC
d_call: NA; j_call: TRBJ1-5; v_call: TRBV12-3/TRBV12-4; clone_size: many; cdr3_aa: CASSLSNNRNQPQHF; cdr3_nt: TGTGCCAGCAGTTTGAGTAACAACAGGAATCAGCCCCAGCATTTT
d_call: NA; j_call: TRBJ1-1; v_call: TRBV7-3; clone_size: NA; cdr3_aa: CASRPYATVNTEAFF; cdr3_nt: TGTGCCAGCAGGCCGTACGCAACAGTAAACACTGAAGCTTTCTTT
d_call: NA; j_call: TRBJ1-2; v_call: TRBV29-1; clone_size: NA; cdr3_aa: CSVAQDSLFPYGYTF; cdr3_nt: TGCAGCGTCGCCCAGGACAGCCTATTCCCCTATGGCTACACCTTC
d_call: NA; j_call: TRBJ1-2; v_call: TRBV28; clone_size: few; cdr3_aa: CASSLSGYGYTF; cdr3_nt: TGTGCCAGCAGTTTATCTGGCTATGGCTACACCTTC
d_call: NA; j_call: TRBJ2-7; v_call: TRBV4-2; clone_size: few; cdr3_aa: CASTEQLSSYEQYF; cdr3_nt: TGTGCCAGCACCGAGCAGTTAAGCTCCTACGAGCAGTACTTC
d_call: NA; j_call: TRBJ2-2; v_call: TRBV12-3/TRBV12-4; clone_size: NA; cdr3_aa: CASRHTEKSPTGELFF; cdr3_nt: TGTGCCAGCAGACACACAGAAAAGTCCCCCACCGGGGAGCTGTTTTTT
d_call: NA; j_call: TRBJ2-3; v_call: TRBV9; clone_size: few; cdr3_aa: CASSEEGPPRVRSTDTQYF; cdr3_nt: TGTGCCAGCAGCGAGGAGGGCCCCCCCAGGGTACGGAGCACAGATACGCAGTATTTT
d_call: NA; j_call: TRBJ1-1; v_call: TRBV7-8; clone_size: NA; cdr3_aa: CASSPFARDTEAFF; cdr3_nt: TGTGCCAGCAGCCCCTTCGCCCGGGACACTGAAGCTTTCTTT
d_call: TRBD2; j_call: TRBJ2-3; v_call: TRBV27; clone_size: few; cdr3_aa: CASSLSLAGGYGTQYF; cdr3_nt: TGTGCCAGCAGTTTAAGCCTAGCGGGGGGGTATGGTACGCAGTATTTT
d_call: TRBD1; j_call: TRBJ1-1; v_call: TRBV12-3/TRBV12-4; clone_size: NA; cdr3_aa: CASSPSSTGGARAFF; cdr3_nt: TGTGCCAGCAGTCCCTCAAGCACAGGGGGCGCGAGGGCTTTCTTT
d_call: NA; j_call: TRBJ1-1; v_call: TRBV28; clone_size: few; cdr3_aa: CATRGRPEAFF; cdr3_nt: TGTGCCACCAGGGGTAGGCCTGAAGCTTTCTTT
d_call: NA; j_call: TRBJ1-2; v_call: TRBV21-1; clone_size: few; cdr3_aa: CASSKESTVNMLNYGYTF; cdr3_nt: TGTGCCAGCAGCAAAGAATCTACGGTCAACATGCTGAACTATGGCTACACCTTC
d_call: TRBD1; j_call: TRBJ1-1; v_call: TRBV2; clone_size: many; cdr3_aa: CASITTGGNTEAFF; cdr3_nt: TGTGCCAGCATTACGACAGGGGGGAACACTGAAGCTTTCTTT
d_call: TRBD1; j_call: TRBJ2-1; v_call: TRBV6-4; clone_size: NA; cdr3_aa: CASGPDRAKFAEQFF; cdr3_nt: TGTGCCAGCGGTCCGGACAGGGCTAAATTTGCTGAGCAGTTCTTC
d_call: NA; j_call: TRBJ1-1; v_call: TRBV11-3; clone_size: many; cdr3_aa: CASSLGGVKGTEAFF; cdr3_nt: TGTGCCAGCAGCTTAGGAGGAGTGAAGGGAACTGAAGCTTTCTTT
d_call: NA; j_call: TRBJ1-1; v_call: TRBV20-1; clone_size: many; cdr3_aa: CSSVLGRTEAFF; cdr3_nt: TGTTCATCCGTCCTTGGGAGGACTGAAGCTTTCTTT
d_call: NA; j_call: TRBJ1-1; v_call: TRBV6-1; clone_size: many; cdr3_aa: CASSEVYPEAFF; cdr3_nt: TGTGCCAGCAGTGAAGTATACCCTGAAGCTTTCTTT
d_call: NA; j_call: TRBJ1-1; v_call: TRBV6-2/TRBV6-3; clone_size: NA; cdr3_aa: CASSSVTARWGTEAFF; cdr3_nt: TGTGCCAGCAGTTCCGTGACAGCCCGATGGGGTACTGAAGCTTTCTTT
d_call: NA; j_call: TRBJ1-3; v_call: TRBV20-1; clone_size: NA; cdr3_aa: CSASGAAHTIYF; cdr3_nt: TGCAGTGCTAGCGGAGCGGCTCACACCATATATTTT
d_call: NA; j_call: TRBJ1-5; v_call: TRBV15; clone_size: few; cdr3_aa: CATRHPGPGQPQHF; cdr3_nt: TGTGCCACCAGACACCCGGGGCCTGGTCAGCCCCAGCATTTT
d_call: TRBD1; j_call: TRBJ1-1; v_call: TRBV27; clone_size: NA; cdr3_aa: CASSRQGLRTEAFF; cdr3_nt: TGTGCCAGCAGCAGACAGGGGCTGAGGACTGAAGCTTTCTTT
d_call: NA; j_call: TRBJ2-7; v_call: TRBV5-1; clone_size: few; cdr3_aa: CASSLGPTGSYEQYF; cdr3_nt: TGCGCCAGCAGCTTAGGCCCGACAGGATCCTACGAGCAGTACTTC
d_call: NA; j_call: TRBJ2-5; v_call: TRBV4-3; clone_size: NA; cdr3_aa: CASSQGVDLQETQYF; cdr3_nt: TGCGCCAGCAGCCAAGGGGTAGACTTGCAAGAGACCCAGTACTTC
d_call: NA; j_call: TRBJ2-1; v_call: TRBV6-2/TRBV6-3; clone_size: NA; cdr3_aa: CASRTRHLTSYNEQFF; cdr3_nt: TGTGCCAGCAGAACTAGACACCTAACCTCCTACAATGAGCAGTTCTTC
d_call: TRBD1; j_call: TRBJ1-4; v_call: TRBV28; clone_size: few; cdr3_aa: CASSFYRDRGRQHEKLFF; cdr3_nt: TGTGCCAGCAGTTTCTACCGGGACAGGGGCCGGCAACATGAAAAACTGTTTTTT
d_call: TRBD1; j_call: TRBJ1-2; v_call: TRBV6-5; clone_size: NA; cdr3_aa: CASSIGQGPGYTF; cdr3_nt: TGTGCCAGCAGTATCGGACAGGGCCCTGGCTACACCTTC
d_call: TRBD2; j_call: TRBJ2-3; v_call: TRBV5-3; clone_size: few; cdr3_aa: CARSTKTYQAGGPTDTQYF; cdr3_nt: TGTGCCAGAAGCACGAAAACCTACCAAGCGGGGGGGCCCACAGATACGCAGTATTTT
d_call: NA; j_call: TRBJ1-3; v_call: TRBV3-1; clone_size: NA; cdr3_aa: CASSQGWGRAAGNTIYF; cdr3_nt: TGTGCCAGCAGCCAAGGTTGGGGGCGAGCGGCTGGAAACACCATATATTTT
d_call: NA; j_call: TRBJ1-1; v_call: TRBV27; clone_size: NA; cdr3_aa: CASSLSGGAYTEAFF; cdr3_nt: TGTGCCAGCAGTTTATCGGGGGGCGCTTACACTGAAGCTTTCTTT
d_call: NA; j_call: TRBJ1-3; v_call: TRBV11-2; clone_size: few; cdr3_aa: CASSLRPAGNTIYF; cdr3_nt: TGTGCCAGCAGCTTAAGGCCAGCTGGAAACACCATATATTTT
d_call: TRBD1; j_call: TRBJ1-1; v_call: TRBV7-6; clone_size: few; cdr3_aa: CASSLGQGSQAFF; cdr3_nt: TGTGCCAGCAGCTTAGGACAGGGAAGTCAAGCTTTCTTT
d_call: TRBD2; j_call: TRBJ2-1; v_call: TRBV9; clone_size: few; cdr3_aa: CASSQPTGTSGGISYNEQFF; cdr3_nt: TGTGCCAGCAGCCAACCTACTGGGACTAGCGGGGGGATCTCCTACAATGAGCAGTTCTTC
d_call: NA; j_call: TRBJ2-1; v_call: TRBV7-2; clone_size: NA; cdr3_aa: CASSATRIFDNEQFF; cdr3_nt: TGTGCCAGCAGCGCAACTAGAATCTTCGACAATGAGCAGTTCTTC
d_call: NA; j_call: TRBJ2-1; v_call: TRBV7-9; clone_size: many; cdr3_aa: CASSLGGEQFF; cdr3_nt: TGTGCCAGCAGCTTAGGGGGTGAGCAGTTCTTC